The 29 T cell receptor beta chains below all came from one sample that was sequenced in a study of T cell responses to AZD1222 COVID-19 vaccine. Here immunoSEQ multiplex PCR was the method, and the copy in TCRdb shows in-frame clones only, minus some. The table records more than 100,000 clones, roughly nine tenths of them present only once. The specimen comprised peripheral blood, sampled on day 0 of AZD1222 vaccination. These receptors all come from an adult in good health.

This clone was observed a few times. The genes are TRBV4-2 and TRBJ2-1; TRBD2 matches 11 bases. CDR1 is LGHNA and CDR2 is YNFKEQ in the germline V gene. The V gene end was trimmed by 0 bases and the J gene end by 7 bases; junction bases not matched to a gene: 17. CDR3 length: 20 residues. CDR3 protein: CASSQEMVAGGLFGRNEQFF. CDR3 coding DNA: TGTGCCAGCAGCCAAGAAATGGTAGCGGGAGGGCTATTTGGTCGGAATGAGCAGTTCTTC.

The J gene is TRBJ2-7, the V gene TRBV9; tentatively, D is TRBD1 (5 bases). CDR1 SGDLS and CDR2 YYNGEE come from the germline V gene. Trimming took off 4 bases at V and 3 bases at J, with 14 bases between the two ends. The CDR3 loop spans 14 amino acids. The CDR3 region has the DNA TGTGCCAGCAGCCCAGGTATAGGGGACTACGAGCAGTACTTC. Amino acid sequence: CASSPGIGDYEQYF.

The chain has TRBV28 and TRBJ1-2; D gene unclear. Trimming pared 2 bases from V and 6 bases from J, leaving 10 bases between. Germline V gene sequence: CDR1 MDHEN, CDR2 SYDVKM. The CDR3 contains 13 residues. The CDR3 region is CASSLGFGDGYTF. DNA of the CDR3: TGTGCCAGCAGTTTAGGGTTTGGGGATGGCTACACCTTC.

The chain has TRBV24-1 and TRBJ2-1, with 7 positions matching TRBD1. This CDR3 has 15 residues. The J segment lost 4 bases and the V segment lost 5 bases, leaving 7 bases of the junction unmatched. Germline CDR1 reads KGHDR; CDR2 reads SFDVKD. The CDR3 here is CATSGPPQGYNEQFF. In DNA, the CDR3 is TGTGCCACCAGTGGCCCTCCACAGGGGTACAATGAGCAGTTCTTC.

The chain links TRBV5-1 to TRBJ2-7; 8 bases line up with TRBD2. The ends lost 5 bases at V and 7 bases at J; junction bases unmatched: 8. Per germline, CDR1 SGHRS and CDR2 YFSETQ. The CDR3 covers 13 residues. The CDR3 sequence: CASRERELGEQYF. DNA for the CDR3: TGCGCCAGCAGGGAGCGGGAGCTGGGTGAGCAGTACTTC.

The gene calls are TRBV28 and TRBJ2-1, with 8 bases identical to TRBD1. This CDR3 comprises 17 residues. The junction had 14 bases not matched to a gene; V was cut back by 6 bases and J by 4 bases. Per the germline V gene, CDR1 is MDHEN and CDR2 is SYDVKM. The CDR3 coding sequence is TGTGCCAGCAGCCATGGCCCAGGGGGCGCTCGGTACAATGAGCAGTTCTTC. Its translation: CASSHGPGGARYNEQFF. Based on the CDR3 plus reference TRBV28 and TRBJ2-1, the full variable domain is DVKVTQSSRYLVKRTGEKVFLECVQDMDHENMFWYRQDPGLGLRLIYFSYDVKMKEKGDIPEGYSVSREKKERFSLILESASTNQTSMYLCASSHGPGGARYNEQFFGPGTRLTVL.

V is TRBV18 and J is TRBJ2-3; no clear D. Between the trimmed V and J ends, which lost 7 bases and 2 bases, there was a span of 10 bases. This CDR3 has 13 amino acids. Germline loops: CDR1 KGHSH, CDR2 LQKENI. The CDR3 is CASLAPNTDTQYF. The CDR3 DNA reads TGTGCCAGCTTGGCCCCCAACACAGATACGCAGTATTTT. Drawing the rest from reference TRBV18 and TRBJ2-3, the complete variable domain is NAGVMQNPRHLVRRRGQEARLRCSPMKGHSHVYWYRQLPEEGLKFMVYLQKENIIDESGMPKERFSAEFPKEGPSILRIQQVVRGDSAAYFCASLAPNTDTQYFGPGTRLTVL.

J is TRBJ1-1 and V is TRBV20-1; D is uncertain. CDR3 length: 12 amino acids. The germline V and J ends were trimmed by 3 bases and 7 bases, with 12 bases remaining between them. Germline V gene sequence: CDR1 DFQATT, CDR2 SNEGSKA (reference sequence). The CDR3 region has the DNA TGCAGTGCTAGTCGGGCGGCAAATGAAGCTTTCTTT. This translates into CSASRAANEAFF.

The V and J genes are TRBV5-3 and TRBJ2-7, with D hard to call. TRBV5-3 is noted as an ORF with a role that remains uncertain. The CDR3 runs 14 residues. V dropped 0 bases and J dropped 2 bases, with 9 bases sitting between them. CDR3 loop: CARSLEPVPYEQYF. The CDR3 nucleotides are TGTGCCAGAAGCTTGGAGCCGGTTCCCTACGAGCAGTACTTC.

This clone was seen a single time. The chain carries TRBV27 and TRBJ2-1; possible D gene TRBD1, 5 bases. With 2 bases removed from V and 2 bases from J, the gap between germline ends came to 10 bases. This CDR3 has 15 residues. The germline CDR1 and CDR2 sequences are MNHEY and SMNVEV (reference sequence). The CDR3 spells CASSLVQGPYNEQFF. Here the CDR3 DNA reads TGTGCCAGCAGTTTAGTTCAGGGCCCCTACAATGAGCAGTTCTTC.

Here the CDR3 reads CASSEAAETQYF. DNA for the CDR3: TGTGCCAGCAGTGAAGCGGCAGAGACCCAGTACTTC. This sequence joins TRBV2 and TRBJ2-5; unclear D gene. The ends were cut back, 0 bases at V and 4 bases at J, with 3 bases in the middle. This CDR3 contains 12 residues. In germline, CDR1 is SNHLY, CDR2 FYNNEI.

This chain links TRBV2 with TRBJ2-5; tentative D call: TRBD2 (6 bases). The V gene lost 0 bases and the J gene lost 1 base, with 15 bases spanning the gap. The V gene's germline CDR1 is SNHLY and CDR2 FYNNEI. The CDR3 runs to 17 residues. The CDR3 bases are TGTGCCAGCAGTGAAGCGTTAATAGCGGCAGCCCAAGAGACCCAGTACTTC. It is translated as CASSEALIAAAQETQYF.

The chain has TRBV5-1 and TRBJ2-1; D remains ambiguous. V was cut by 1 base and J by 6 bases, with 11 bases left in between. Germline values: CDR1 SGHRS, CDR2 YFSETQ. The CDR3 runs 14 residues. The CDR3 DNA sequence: TGCGCCAGCAGCTTGTCCGGTGATCTCAATGAGCAGTTCTTC. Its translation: CASSLSGDLNEQFF.

In nucleotides, the CDR3 is TGTGCCAGCAGCTTTCAACCGGCCTCGGGGCCAGGCTACACCTTC. Translating it yields CASSFQPASGPGYTF. The J gene is TRBJ1-2, the V gene TRBV5-6, with D maybe TRBD1 (5 bases). This CDR3 is 15 amino acids long. Germline V gene data show CDR1 as SGHDT and CDR2 as YYEEEE. Trimming stripped 2 bases from V and 8 bases from J, with 19 bases between.

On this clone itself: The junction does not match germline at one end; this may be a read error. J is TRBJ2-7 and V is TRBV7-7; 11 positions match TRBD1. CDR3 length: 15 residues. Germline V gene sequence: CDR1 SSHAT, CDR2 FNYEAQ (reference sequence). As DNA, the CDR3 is TGTGCTAGCAGCGCAGGGACAGGGGGCTCCTACGAGCAGTACTTC. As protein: CASSAGTGGSYEQYF.

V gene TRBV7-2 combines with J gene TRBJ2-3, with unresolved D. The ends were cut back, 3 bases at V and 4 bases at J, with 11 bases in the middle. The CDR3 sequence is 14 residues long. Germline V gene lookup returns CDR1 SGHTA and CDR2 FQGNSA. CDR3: CASSLAFWADTQYF. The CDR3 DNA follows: TGTGCCAGCAGCTTGGCATTCTGGGCAGATACGCAGTATTTT.

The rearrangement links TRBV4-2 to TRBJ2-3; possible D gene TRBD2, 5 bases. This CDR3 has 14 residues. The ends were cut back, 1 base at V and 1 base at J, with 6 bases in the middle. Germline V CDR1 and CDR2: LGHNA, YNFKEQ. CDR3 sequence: CASSQVGGTDTQYF. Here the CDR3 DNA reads TGTGCCAGCAGCCAAGTCGGGGGCACAGATACGCAGTATTTT.

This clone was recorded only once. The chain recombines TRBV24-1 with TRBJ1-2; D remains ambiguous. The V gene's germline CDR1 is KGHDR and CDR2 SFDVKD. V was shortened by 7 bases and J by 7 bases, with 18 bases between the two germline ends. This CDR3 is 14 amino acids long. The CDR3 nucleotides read TGTGCCACCAGGAAAGGTAAGTCCCCTTCTGGCTACACCTTC. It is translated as CATRKGKSPSGYTF.

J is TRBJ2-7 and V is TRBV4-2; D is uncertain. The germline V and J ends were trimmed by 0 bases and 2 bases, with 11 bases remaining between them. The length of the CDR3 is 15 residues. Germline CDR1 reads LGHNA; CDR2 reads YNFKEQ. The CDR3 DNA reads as TGTGCCAGCAGCCAAGATCTGGCAGGAACCTACGAGCAGTACTTC. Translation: CASSQDLAGTYEQYF.

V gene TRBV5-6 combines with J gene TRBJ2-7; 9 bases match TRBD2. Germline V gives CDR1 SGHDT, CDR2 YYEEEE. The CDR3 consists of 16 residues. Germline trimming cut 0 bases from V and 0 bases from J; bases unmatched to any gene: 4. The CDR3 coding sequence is TGTGCCAGCAGCTTGGCGGCTAGCGGGGACTCCTACGAGCAGTACTTC. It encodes CASSLAASGDSYEQYF. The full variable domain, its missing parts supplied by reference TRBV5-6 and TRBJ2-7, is DAGVTQSPTHLIKTRGQQVTLRCSPKSGHDTVSWYQQALGQGPQFIFQYYEEEERQRGNFPDRFSGHQFPNYSSELNVNALLLGDSALYLCASSLAASGDSYEQYFGPGTRLTVT.

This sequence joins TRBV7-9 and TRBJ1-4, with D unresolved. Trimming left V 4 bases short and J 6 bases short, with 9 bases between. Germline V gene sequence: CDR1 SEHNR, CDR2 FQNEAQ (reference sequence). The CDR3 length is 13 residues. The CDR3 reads CASSSRLDEKLFF. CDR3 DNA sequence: TGTGCCAGCAGCTCCCGACTGGATGAAAAACTGTTTTTT.

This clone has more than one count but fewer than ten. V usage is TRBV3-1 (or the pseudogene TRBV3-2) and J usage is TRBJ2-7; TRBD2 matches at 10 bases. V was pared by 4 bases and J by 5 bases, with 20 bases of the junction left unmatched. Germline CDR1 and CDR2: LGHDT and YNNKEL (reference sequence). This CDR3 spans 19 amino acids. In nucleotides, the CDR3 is TGTGCCAGCAGCCCCTGGACTCTAGCGGGGGCCTTCGGTAGTAACGAGCAGTACTTC. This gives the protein CASSPWTLAGAFGSNEQYF.

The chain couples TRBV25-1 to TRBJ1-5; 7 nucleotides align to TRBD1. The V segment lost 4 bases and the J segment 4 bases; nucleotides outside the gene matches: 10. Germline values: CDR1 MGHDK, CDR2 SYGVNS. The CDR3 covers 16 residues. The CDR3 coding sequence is TGTGCCAGCAGTGGATCCGGGACAGTGGGTAATCAGCCCCAGCATTTT. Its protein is CASSGSGTVGNQPQHF.

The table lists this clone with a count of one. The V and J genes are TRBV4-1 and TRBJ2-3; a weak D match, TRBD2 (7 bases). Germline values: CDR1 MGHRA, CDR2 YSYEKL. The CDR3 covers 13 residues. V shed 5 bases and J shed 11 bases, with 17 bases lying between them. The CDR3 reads CASSYKGGSQQYF. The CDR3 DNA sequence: TGCGCCAGCAGCTACAAGGGGGGGAGTCAGCAGTATTTT.

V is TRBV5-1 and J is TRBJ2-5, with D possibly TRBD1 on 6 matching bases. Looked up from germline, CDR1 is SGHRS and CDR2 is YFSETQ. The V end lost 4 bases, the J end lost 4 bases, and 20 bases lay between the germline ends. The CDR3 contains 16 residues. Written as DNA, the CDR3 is TGCGCCAGCAGCGGCGGACAGCCCCCCACCCGAGAGACCCAGTACTTC. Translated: CASSGGQPPTRETQYF.

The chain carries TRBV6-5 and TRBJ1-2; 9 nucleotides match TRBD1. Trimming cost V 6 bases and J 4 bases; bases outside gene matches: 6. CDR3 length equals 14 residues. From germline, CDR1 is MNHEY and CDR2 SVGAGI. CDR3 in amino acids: CASSGQGRIYGYTF. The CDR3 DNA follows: TGTGCCAGCAGCGGACAGGGGCGGATCTATGGCTACACCTTC.

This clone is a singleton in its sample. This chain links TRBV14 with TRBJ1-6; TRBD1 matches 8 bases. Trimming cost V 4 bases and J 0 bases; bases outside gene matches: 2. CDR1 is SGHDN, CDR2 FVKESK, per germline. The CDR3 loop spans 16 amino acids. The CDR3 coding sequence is TGTGCCAGCAGCCGGACAGGGAGCTCCTATAATTCACCCCTCCACTTT. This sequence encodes CASSRTGSSYNSPLHF. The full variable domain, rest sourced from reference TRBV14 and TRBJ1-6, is EAGVTQFPSHSVIEKGQTVTLRCDPISGHDNLYWYRRVMGKEIKFLLHFVKESKQDESGMPNNRFLAERTGGTYSTLKVQPAELEDSGVYFCASSRTGSSYNSPLHFGNGTRLTVT.

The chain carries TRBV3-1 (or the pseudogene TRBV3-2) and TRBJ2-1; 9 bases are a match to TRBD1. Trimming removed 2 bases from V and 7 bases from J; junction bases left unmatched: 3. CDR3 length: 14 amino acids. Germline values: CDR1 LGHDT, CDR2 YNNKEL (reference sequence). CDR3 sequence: CASSQWTGVNEQFF. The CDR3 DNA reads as TGTGCCAGCAGCCAATGGACAGGGGTGAATGAGCAGTTCTTC.

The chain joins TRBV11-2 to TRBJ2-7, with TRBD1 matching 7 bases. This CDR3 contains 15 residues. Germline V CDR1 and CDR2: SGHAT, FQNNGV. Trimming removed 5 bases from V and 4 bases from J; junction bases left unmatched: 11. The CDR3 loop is CASSAPGQLVYEQYF. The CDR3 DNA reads TGTGCCAGCAGCGCGCCGGGACAGTTGGTTTACGAGCAGTACTTC.